Listed here are 23 T cell receptor beta chains from one sample, sequenced in a study of blood T cell repertoires in COVID-19. The protocol was immunoSEQ multiplex PCR, while the TCRdb copy is restricted to in-frame clones and leaves out a portion. The repertoire holds about 220,000 clones, with about 80% as singletons. Input material: PBMCs or T cells enriched from blood (not recorded which). These receptor sequences come from a middle-aged woman with acute COVID-19.

The chain joins TRBV29-1 to TRBJ1-1; no definite D call. The CDR3 has 11 amino acids. Germline values: CDR1 SQVTM, CDR2 ANQGSEA. V lost 6 bases and J 6 bases, leaving 11 bases between the germline ends. The CDR3 DNA is TGCAGCGTCCTGACTTACGCTGAAGCTTTCTTT. Its translation is CSVLTYAEAFF.

This clone was seen only a few times. The rearrangement joins TRBV21-1 to TRBJ2-1; no check of the table's D call, TRBD2, against the DNA was made. TRBV21-1 is deemed a pseudogene. This CDR3 contains 17 residues. For the CDR3, the DNA is TGTGCCAGCAGCAAAGGGGACTCGCCCTGGTCCTACAATGAGCAGTTCTTC. Its protein product is CASSKGDSPWSYNEQFF.

V gene TRBV9 combines with J gene TRBJ2-7; no clear D. This CDR3 comprises 13 residues. The germline gives CDR1 SGDLS, CDR2 YYNGEE. V was cut by 0 bases and J by 3 bases, with 7 bases left in between. The CDR3 region is CASSVDSDYEQYF. The CDR3 DNA is TGTGCCAGCAGCGTAGATTCAGACTACGAGCAGTACTTC.

J is TRBJ2-3 and V is TRBV10-3; D uncertain. Looked up from germline, CDR1 is ENHRY and CDR2 is SYGVKD. V lost 6 bases and J 3 bases, leaving 10 bases between the germline ends. The length of the CDR3 is 13 residues. This CDR3 reads CAISPLATDTQYF. CDR3 DNA: TGTGCCATCAGCCCCTTAGCTACAGATACGCAGTATTTT.

The rearrangement links TRBV5-1 to TRBJ1-1; TRBD1 might be the D (6 bases). The CDR3 runs 15 residues. The V end lost 0 bases, the J end lost 1 base, and 10 bases lay between the germline ends. Germline CDR1 reads SGHRS; CDR2 reads YFSETQ. The CDR3 region is CASSLAETGNTEAFF. CDR3 in DNA: TGCGCCAGCAGCTTGGCCGAGACAGGGAACACTGAAGCTTTCTTT. The entire variable domain, with the rest obtained from reference TRBV5-1 and TRBJ1-1, is as follows: KAGVTQTPRYLIKTRGQQVTLSCSPISGHRSVSWYQQTPGQGLQFLFEYFSETQRNKGNFPGRFSGRQFSNSRSEMNVSTLELGDSALYLCASSLAETGNTEAFFGQGTRLTVV.

This clone has a handful of counts. J is TRBJ1-2 and V is TRBV5-4; the D gene is possibly TRBD1 (6 bases). Deletions cut 3 bases from V and 10 bases from J, with 10 bases between. The germline CDR1 and CDR2 sequences are SGHNT and YYREEE (reference sequence). The CDR3 runs 11 residues. Written as DNA, the CDR3 is TGTGCCAGCAGCTCGGACAGTCTCTACACCTTC. Its protein is CASSSDSLYTF.

The chain is built from TRBV5-4 and TRBJ2-7, with a tentative D call TRBD1 (7 bases). Germline CDR1 reads SGHNT; CDR2 reads YYREEE (reference sequence). V lost 3 bases, J lost 7 bases, and 17 bases lay in between. This CDR3 has 14 residues. The CDR3 nucleotides read TGTGCCAGCAGCTGGCGGGACAGCAGGCGTGAGCAGTACTTC. Translated: CASSWRDSRREQYF.

This sequence joins TRBV15 and TRBJ2-1; 7 nucleotides agree with TRBD2. The CDR3 covers 15 residues. Per the germline V gene, CDR1 is LNHNV and CDR2 is YYDKDF (reference sequence). Trimming cost V 0 bases and J 9 bases; bases outside gene matches: 8. The CDR3 sequence is CATSRDPREGTEQFF. In nucleotides, the CDR3 is TGTGCCACCAGCAGAGATCCCAGGGAGGGAACTGAGCAGTTCTTC.

The gene calls are TRBV2 and TRBJ2-3; D is possibly TRBD2 (5 bases). Germline V lookup: CDR1 SNHLY, CDR2 FYNNEI. This CDR3 contains 11 residues. The V gene lost 7 bases and the J gene lost 6 bases, with 8 bases spanning the gap. The CDR3 protein is CASKPGDTQYF. The CDR3 DNA sequence: TGTGCCAGCAAACCGGGGGATACGCAGTATTTT.

The V and J genes are TRBV28 and TRBJ1-1; a possible D gene is TRBD1 (5 bases). Germline loops: CDR1 MDHEN, CDR2 SYDVKM. This CDR3 is 16 amino acids long. V was pared by 4 bases and J by 0 bases, with 15 bases between. CDR3 sequence (DNA): TGTGCCAGCAGTTCCAGGGCTTACGGATTGAACACTGAAGCTTTCTTT. Its protein is CASSSRAYGLNTEAFF.

The V call is TRBV19, the J call TRBJ1-1; TRBD1 matches at 7 bases. This CDR3 has 16 amino acids. Germline V gene lookup returns CDR1 LNHDA and CDR2 SQIVND (reference sequence). V lost 5 bases to trimming and J lost 1 base; unmatched junction nucleotides: 10. The CDR3: CASSLSRGTANTEAFF. The CDR3 DNA reads TGTGCCAGTAGTTTGAGCCGCGGGACAGCGAACACTGAAGCTTTCTTT.

The J gene is TRBJ2-2, the V gene TRBV6-4; D might be TRBD1 (6 bases). The CDR3 sequence is 13 residues long. Trimming shortened V by 3 bases and J by 5 bases, and 7 bases separated the two germline ends. CDR1 is MRHNA and CDR2 is SNTAGT in the germline V gene. The CDR3 sequence is CASSEQGTGELFF. Here the CDR3 DNA reads TGTGCCAGCAGTGAACAGGGAACCGGGGAGCTGTTTTTT.

The CDR3 region is CASSEGIAVNLGQYF. CDR3 sequence (DNA): TGTGCCAGCAGTGAAGGGATAGCTGTTAATCTGGGGCAGTACTTC. The gene calls are TRBV6-1 and TRBJ2-7; the D is unclear. Germline CDR1 MNHNS, CDR2 SASEGT. The CDR3 is 15 residues long. Trimming pared 1 base from V and 9 bases from J, leaving 19 bases between.

CDR3 sequence: CASSFTGTAYNYGYTF. In nucleotides, the CDR3 is TGTGCCAGCAGCTTCACCGGGACAGCTTATAACTATGGCTACACCTTC. This chain links TRBV5-6 with TRBJ1-2, with 7 bases aligning to TRBD1. Trimming took 2 bases from V and 1 from J; bases not matched to a gene: 8. CDR3 size: 16 residues. Germline V gene lookup returns CDR1 SGHDT and CDR2 YYEEEE.

The V gene is TRBV28, the J gene TRBJ1-1, with unresolved D. Germline loops: CDR1 MDHEN, CDR2 SYDVKM. The V gene lost 7 bases and the J gene lost 9 bases, with 15 bases spanning the gap. CDR3 size: 12 residues. The CDR3 loop reads CASITTSGKAFF. As DNA, the CDR3 is TGTGCCAGCATCACGACATCGGGGAAAGCTTTCTTT.

J is TRBJ2-7 and V is TRBV5-1; no reliable D call. V gave up 3 bases and J gave up 3 bases, with 10 bases separating them. Germline CDR1 SGHRS, CDR2 YFSETQ. The CDR3 is 13 amino acids. Here the CDR3 reads CASSSGLSYEQYF. In DNA, the CDR3 is TGCGCCAGCAGCTCAGGTCTTAGCTACGAGCAGTACTTC.

The chain uses TRBV10-3 and TRBJ2-3; D is undetermined. The CDR3 has 13 amino acids. The V end was cut by 4 bases, the J end by 6 bases, with 11 bases between. Germline V gene lookup returns CDR1 ENHRY and CDR2 SYGVKD. CDR3 amino acids: CAISVGSRDTQYF. As DNA, the CDR3 is TGTGCCATCAGTGTTGGCTCTCGTGATACGCAGTATTTT.

This chain uses TRBV6-1 with TRBJ1-1, with 7 bases fitting TRBD1. The CDR3 is 13 amino acids. Germline V gene sequence: CDR1 MNHNS, CDR2 SASEGT. Trimming removed 10 bases from V and 0 bases from J; junction bases left unmatched: 5. The CDR3 loop is CAIRGGMNTEAFF. Here the CDR3 DNA reads TGTGCCATCAGGGGGGGGATGAACACTGAAGCTTTCTTT.

V and J are TRBV18 and TRBJ1-2; 8 nucleotides agree with TRBD1. The length of the CDR3 is 13 residues. Germline V gene lookup returns CDR1 KGHSH and CDR2 LQKENI. V gave up 5 bases and J gave up 3 bases; unmatched junction bases: 2. This chain's CDR3 is CASSSDRDYGYTF. As DNA, the CDR3 is TGTGCCAGCTCATCGGACAGGGACTATGGCTACACCTTC.

The chain has TRBV11-1 and TRBJ2-1; D is undetermined. The ends were cut back, 3 bases at V and 4 bases at J, with 4 bases in the middle. This CDR3 is 12 amino acids long. Looked up from germline, CDR1 is SGHAT and CDR2 is FQDESV (reference sequence). CDR3 in amino acids: CASSFAYNEQFF. DNA for the CDR3: TGTGCCAGCAGCTTTGCGTACAATGAGCAGTTCTTC.

The J gene is TRBJ1-5, the V gene TRBV30; 7 bases line up with TRBD1. The junction had 14 bases not matched to a gene; V was cut back by 0 bases and J by 6 bases. Germline-derived CDR1 and CDR2 are GTSNPN and SVGIG (reference sequence). CDR3 length: 17 amino acids. This CDR3 is CAWSVGPAGGNIQPQHF. The DNA of the CDR3 is TGTGCCTGGAGTGTAGGCCCGGCAGGGGGAAATATTCAGCCCCAGCATTTT.

The V and J genes are TRBV29-1 and TRBJ2-3, with 10 nucleotides matching TRBD1. V lost 1 base and J lost 4; bases outside the gene matches: 5. The CDR3 extends over 15 amino acids. Germline CDR1 reads SQVTM; CDR2 reads ANQGSEA. This CDR3 is CSVEVDRGPADTQYF. CDR3 bases: TGCAGCGTTGAAGTTGACAGGGGGCCGGCAGATACGCAGTATTTT.

The chain carries TRBV14 and TRBJ2-2, with a weak D call TRBD1 (6 bases). The CDR3 loop spans 14 amino acids. Trimming pared 6 bases from V and 4 bases from J, leaving 12 bases between. The germline V gene encodes CDR1 SGHDN and CDR2 FVKESK. The CDR3 spells CASSGQSFTGELFF. In DNA form, the CDR3 reads TGTGCCAGCAGTGGACAGTCTTTCACCGGGGAGCTGTTTTTT.